The sequence of this T cell receptor beta chain was determined in a study of cytomegalovirus exposure and HLA in healthy donors. Study results and caveats: As was reported, the classifier diagnosed cytomegalovirus status with high specificity and sensitivity. The study found most TCR sequences rare, yet found some public TCRs in many donors. Associated with cytomegalovirus, according to the listing, were 170 or so TCR beta chains.

Worth noting for this clone: The target antigen is unknown.

V lost 5 bases, J lost 2 bases, and 11 bases lay in between. The CDR3 totals 15 residues. In germline, CDR1 is SGDLS, CDR2 YYNGEE. Clones were sequenced by immunoSEQ multiplex PCR, and TCRdb holds only the in-frame ones, with some missing. The table lists 130,000 to 150,000 clones, about 91% of them singletons. The receptor was isolated from a woman between 18 and 29 years old in good health and CMV-seropositive. The sample comprised PBMCs. The rearrangement uses TRBV9 and TRBJ2-6; TRBD2 is a possible D gene (5 bases). The CDR3 spells CASRAPGAGANVLTF. CDR3 sequence (DNA): TGTGCCAGCAGGGCCCCCGGGGCTGGGGCCAACGTCCTGACTTTC.